This note documents a single T cell receptor (beta chain) sequence. Its antigen is currently unknown. TCRdb re-called the RACE reads through MiXCR, storing one row per CDR3 protein. The sample carries about 190,000 distinct CDR3 sequences, approximately 24% recorded once. CDR1 and CDR2 from the germline V gene are SEHNR and FQNEAQ (reference sequence). CDR3 length: 16 residues. After removal of 2 bases from V and 5 bases from J, the junction contained 8 bases not matched to a gene. This sample stems from a study of human T cells and chemical hapten exposure. The wider study: A mostly female patient group had alopecia areata, totalis or universalis.

Study results and limitations: Expanded TCRs clustered into significantly more large CDR3 similarity groups than controls, the analysis revealed.

Time point specified: patch test 3, about 24 weeks after DPC sensitization. Stated treatment: therapeutic diphenylcyclopropenone sensitization with weekly scalp DPC. The V call is TRBV7-9, the J call TRBJ2-5; 10 nucleotides align to TRBD2. This specimen was whole blood, taken in connection with sensitization to the hapten diphenylcyclopropenone (DPC). The TCR was taken from a woman aged 40 to 50 with alopecia areata. Some clones in this sample may be carry-over from other donors' samples. The CDR3 sequence: CASSLPSGLARETQYF. In DNA, the CDR3 is TGTGCCAGCAGCTTACCTTCGGGACTAGCGCGCGAGACCCAGTACTTC.